This TCR beta chain derives from a study of blood T cell repertoires in COVID-19 (dated by TCRdb to 2018 to 2020). As for the study more broadly: Collaborator samples came from the United States, Italy and Spain and covered acute and convalescent phases of COVID-19. The prospective study material was composed of cDNA or gDNA derived from T cells, B-cell-depleted T cells, or PBMCs. The repertoires were released in a freely available public database meant as a resource for research on the immune response to SARS-CoV-2. Deeply sampled blood TCRbeta repertoires from subjects exposed to, actively infected with, or recovered from COVID-19 were included in the dataset. A de-identified subject ID, COVID-19 status, age in years and sex were almost always included in the sample metadata. HLA class I and class II types, where available, came from metadata supplied by the sample provider rather than from assay-based typing. The samples were drawn from the first 160 participants of the ongoing ImmuneRACE study and from 950 to 1,500 subjects provided by 6 global collaborators. General conclusions and limits of the study: Clinical and demographic metadata were provided uncurated, with the amount varying by source and participant.

V is clipped by 4 bases and J by 1 base, and the sequence between their germline boundaries is 8 bases long. Counted from cysteine to phenylalanine, this CDR3 has 13 amino acids. CDR3 DNA is the only sequence kept; it has 39 bases, read in frame from the first base. Sequences SGHNT (CDR1) and YYREEE (CDR2) are obtained from the germline V gene (reference sequence). TCRbeta CDR3 regions were amplified from genomic DNA by means of the immunoSEQ Assay, a bias-controlled multiplex PCR. Turning to the authors' computational methods: Nucleated cell counts per sample were estimated from amplification of reference gene primers within the assay. Sequence reads were collapsed and filtered to measure the absolute abundance of every unique TCRbeta CDR3 rearrangement. For each sample, productive Simpson clonality was calculated by taking the square root of Simpson's diversity index across productive rearrangements. TCRdb holds this immuneACCESS table with in-frame rearrangements only. Some clones are missing; in checked studies, unresolved V genes explain under half, and the rest has no known cause. For V, J and clone size, that table is used; D and trimming come from the DNA. Within this sample are almost 250,000 clones, with around 89% of them counted one time only. Clones ranked in the top ten supply 4.1% of the sample.

Participants in the prospective study were aged about 18 to 90 years, lived in 20 to 25 United States geographic areas, and enrolled through a virtual design. In the prospective study, participants were assigned to cohorts based on the clinical history participants reported in a screening survey and a study questionnaire. ImmuneRACE Cohort 3 recovered participants were defined by two consecutive negative NP/OP PCR tests, healthcare professional clearance, or symptom resolution. Mobile phlebotomists in the prospective study collected whole blood, serum and a nasopharyngeal or oropharyngeal swab from every participant. Over a roughly 2-month period, participants in the prospective study had the option of providing additional blood draws and questionnaires. Before DNA extraction, blood samples from the prospective study were shipped at room temperature or frozen. Turning to this clone: Its specific antigen is unknown. Within one base of it there is no much larger clone, and no base qualities were kept.

The receptor was isolated from a woman in her 30s who had recovered from COVID-19. Recombination connected TRBV5-4 to TRBJ1-1; the D gene is possibly TRBD1, with 5 bases matching. Sequenced material: PBMCs or T cells enriched from blood (not recorded which). The DNA is TGTGCCAGCAGCATAACAGGGAACACTGAAGCTTTCTTT. Its coded protein is CASSITGNTEAFF. Where the CDR3 stops, the reference TRBV5-4 and TRBJ1-1 genes take over; the full variable domain is ETGVTQSPTHLIKTRGQQVTLRCSSQSGHNTVSWYQQALGQGPQFIFQYYREEENGRGNFPPRFSGLQFPNYSSELNVNALELDDSALYLCASSITGNTEAFFGQGTRLTVV.